These 13 T cell receptor beta chains were all obtained from the same sample, sequenced in a study of T-cell memory formation after mild COVID-19. TCRdb called the 5' RACE reads again in MiXCR, with one record for every CDR3 protein. The sample has roughly 140,000 distinct CDR3 sequences, around 15% seen once. Input material: PBMCs or a T cell subset sorted from them (not recorded which). The source is an adult woman who had mild COVID-19 (a few samples of this study predate the infection). Cell type and time point are not known.

This clonotype has a handful of counts. The rearrangement links TRBV10-3 to TRBJ2-7; weak D call: TRBD1 (6 bases). In germline, CDR1 is ENHRY, CDR2 SYGVKD. The length of the CDR3 is 14 residues. The ends were cut back, 8 bases at V and 3 bases at J, with 17 bases in the middle. In nucleotides, the CDR3 is TGTGCCATCTCCGGGGTTGGGGGCATCTACGAGCAGTACTTC. Amino acid sequence: CAISGVGGIYEQYF.

This clonotype came up a few times. The chain has TRBV4-1 and TRBJ1-1; 8 positions match TRBD1. Looked up from germline, CDR1 is MGHRA and CDR2 is YSYEKL. This CDR3 region has 15 residues. J lost 4 bases, V lost 3 bases, and 7 bases had no gene match. The chain's CDR3 is CASSQSLRGLTEAFF. CDR3 nucleotide sequence: TGCGCCAGCAGCCAGTCCCTCAGGGGGCTCACTGAAGCTTTCTTT.

This clonotype was seen a handful of times. V usage is TRBV29-1 and J usage is TRBJ2-1, with a tentative D call TRBD1 (5 bases). V was trimmed by 4 bases and J by 0 bases, leaving 10 bases between them. From germline, CDR1 is SQVTM and CDR2 ANQGSEA. The CDR3 is 14 amino acids. The DNA for the CDR3 is TGCAGCGTTGTGGGGCGGAGCTCCTACAATGAGCAGTTCTTC. Translated, it gives CSVVGRSSYNEQFF.

DNA for the CDR3: TGTGCCAGCAGCTCCGAGACAGGGGGTTACGAGCAGTACTTC. Translated, it gives CASSSETGGYEQYF. The chain has TRBV7-8 and TRBJ2-7; the match to TRBD1 covers 9 bases. The CDR3 is 14 amino acids. The germline V gene has CDR1 SGHVS and CDR2 FQNEAQ. Germline trimming cut 4 bases from V and 4 bases from J; bases unmatched to any gene: 5.

This clonotype came up a few times. CDR3 in amino acids: CASSQSVDPYNEQFF. Here the CDR3 DNA reads TGCGCCAGCAGCCAAAGTGTGGACCCTTACAATGAGCAGTTCTTC. The J gene is TRBJ2-1, the V gene TRBV4-3; the D is unclear. The CDR3 length is 15 residues. Trimming pared 2 bases from V and 4 bases from J, leaving 12 bases between. Germline V gene lookup returns CDR1 LGHNA and CDR2 YSLEER.

This clonotype was recorded a few times. The chain uses TRBV6-5 and TRBJ1-1; 8 nucleotides agree with TRBD1. The CDR3 has 14 residues. Germline values: CDR1 MNHEY, CDR2 SVGAGI. The junction had 5 bases not matched to a gene; V was cut back by 0 bases and J by 8 bases. The chain's CDR3 is CASSYSGQGGEAFF. The CDR3 region has the DNA TGTGCCAGCAGTTACTCTGGACAGGGCGGCGAAGCTTTCTTT.

V and J are TRBV4-3 and TRBJ2-1; 7 bases match TRBD1. Germline assignment: CDR1 LGHNA and CDR2 YSLEER. With 5 bases clipped from V and 7 bases from J, the junction kept 8 bases outside the gene matches. The CDR3 has 14 amino acids. CDR3 coding DNA: TGCGCCAGCAGCTCTCATTTGGACAGGAATGAGCAGTTCTTC. Its translation: CASSSHLDRNEQFF.

A few counts support this clonotype. The rearrangement links TRBV6-6 to TRBJ1-2, with unresolved D. V dropped 2 bases and J dropped 4 bases, with 8 bases sitting between them. The CDR3 totals 13 residues. Germline V gene sequence: CDR1 MNHNY, CDR2 SVGAGI (reference sequence). CDR3: CASSYRGGYGYTF. Here the CDR3 DNA reads TGTGCCAGCAGTTACCGGGGAGGCTATGGCTACACCTTC.

This chain links TRBV19 with TRBJ1-2; a weak D match, TRBD1 (6 bases). This CDR3 has 12 amino acids. Per the germline V gene, CDR1 is LNHDA and CDR2 is SQIVND (reference sequence). V lost 5 bases to trimming and J lost 6 bases, with 10 bases between them. Here the CDR3 DNA reads TGTGCCAGTAGTGCTTACAGGGATGGCTACACCTTC. This translates into CASSAYRDGYTF.

This sequence joins TRBV13 and TRBJ2-7; 9 positions match TRBD1. Germline lookup yields CDR1 PRHDT and CDR2 FYEKMQ (reference sequence). This CDR3 region has 16 residues. J gave up 2 bases and V 5 bases, and 10 bases lay outside the gene matches. DNA for the CDR3: TGTGCCAGCAGCCCCCCGGGACAGGGAGTAACCTACGAGCAGTACTTC. As protein: CASSPPGQGVTYEQYF.

The V and J genes are TRBV7-6 and TRBJ2-3; the D is unclear. From germline, CDR1 is SGHVS and CDR2 FNYEAQ. The CDR3 runs to 15 residues. The ends were cut back, 5 bases at V and 4 bases at J, with 16 bases in the middle. As DNA, the CDR3 is TGTGCCAGCAGCCCAGGCTGCTCGGGCGCAGATACGCAGTATTTT. This codes for CASSPGCSGADTQYF.

The V and J genes are TRBV9 and TRBJ1-1; D remains ambiguous. Trimming pared 5 bases from V and 0 bases from J, leaving 20 bases between. Germline CDR1 is SGDLS and CDR2 is YYNGEE. CDR3 length equals 17 residues. The DNA for the CDR3 is TGTGCCAGCAGGGCAAGGGAGGGTATCGGAATGAACACTGAAGCTTTCTTT. Translated, it gives CASRAREGIGMNTEAFF.

A few counts support this clonotype. The rearrangement links TRBV24-1 to TRBJ2-2, with 7 nucleotides matching TRBD1. V was pared by 4 bases and J by 7 bases, with 11 bases of the junction left unmatched. CDR1 is KGHDR, CDR2 SFDVKD, per germline. The CDR3 sequence is 16 residues long. The CDR3 DNA reads as TGTGCCACCAGTGACCACCGACAGGGTCGGATCGGGGAGCTGTTTTTT. As protein: CATSDHRQGRIGELFF.